These T cell receptor beta chains were read from a single sample in a study of T-cell memory formation after mild COVID-19. TCRdb ran MiXCR on the 5' RACE reads and lists one entry per CDR3 protein. The data contain about 110,000 distinct CDR3 sequences, about 24% of them singletons. The sample taken for sequencing was PBMCs or a T cell subset sorted from them (not recorded which). The receptors stem from a man between 18 and 29 years old who had mild COVID-19 (a few samples of this study predate the infection). Cell type and time point are not known. CDR3s include the opening cysteine and the closing phenylalanine or tryptophan. Fields, in order: V gene, J gene, CDR3 protein.

v_gene: TRBV7-6; j_gene: TRBJ2-5; CDR3aa: CASSPRQGRETQYF
v_gene: TRBV12-3/TRBV12-4; j_gene: TRBJ1-5; CDR3aa: CASSSRVQPQHF
v_gene: TRBV4-3; j_gene: TRBJ2-7; CDR3aa: CASSQEYTAAYEQYF
v_gene: TRBV15; j_gene: TRBJ1-2; CDR3aa: CATSDGYGYTF
v_gene: TRBV7-9; j_gene: TRBJ1-1; CDR3aa: CASSLGGRIEAFF
v_gene: TRBV29-1; j_gene: TRBJ1-2; CDR3aa: CSVSTRGGYGYTF
v_gene: TRBV19; j_gene: TRBJ1-6; CDR3aa: CASSLTENSPLHF
v_gene: TRBV4-3; j_gene: TRBJ2-3; CDR3aa: CASSQDRGGADTQYF
v_gene: TRBV4-3; j_gene: TRBJ2-2; CDR3aa: CASSRGGTGELFF
v_gene: TRBV5-1; j_gene: TRBJ1-1; CDR3aa: CASSLALVTEAFF
v_gene: TRBV25-1; j_gene: TRBJ1-1; CDR3aa: CASSGQGAWGTEAFF
v_gene: TRBV12-3/TRBV12-4; j_gene: TRBJ2-5; CDR3aa: CASSQGSETQYF
v_gene: TRBV12-3/TRBV12-4; j_gene: TRBJ2-3; CDR3aa: CASSLAGGPATDTQYF
v_gene: TRBV4-3; j_gene: TRBJ2-5; CDR3aa: CASSQEGRETQYF
v_gene: TRBV9; j_gene: TRBJ1-6; CDR3aa: CASSVGTALSSPLHF
v_gene: TRBV23-1; j_gene: TRBJ2-3; CDR3aa: CASSQVRETDTQYF
v_gene: TRBV4-3; j_gene: TRBJ1-2; CDR3aa: CASSQVFRSNYGYTF
v_gene: TRBV12-3/TRBV12-4; j_gene: TRBJ2-3; CDR3aa: CASSLRRGGGADTQYF
v_gene: TRBV4-3; j_gene: TRBJ2-3; CDR3aa: CASSQVPGGTTDTQYF
v_gene: TRBV2; j_gene: TRBJ2-3; CDR3aa: CASSTTSGGLTDTQYF
v_gene: TRBV6-1; j_gene: TRBJ1-2; CDR3aa: CASSESEGGGYGYTF
v_gene: TRBV6-2/TRBV6-3; j_gene: TRBJ2-1; CDR3aa: CASSRRTRDEQFF
v_gene: TRBV5-5; j_gene: TRBJ1-2; CDR3aa: CASSPGGFSYGYTF
v_gene: TRBV5-6; j_gene: TRBJ1-1; CDR3aa: CASSLAYPLNTEAFF
v_gene: TRBV9; j_gene: TRBJ2-2; CDR3aa: CASSVAWGTGELFF
v_gene: TRBV6-5; j_gene: TRBJ2-7; CDR3aa: CASRYRDNYEQYF
v_gene: TRBV7-9; j_gene: TRBJ2-2; CDR3aa: CASSLGTSGAPNTGELFF
v_gene: TRBV7-9; j_gene: TRBJ2-3; CDR3aa: CASSSSRTIGADTQYF
v_gene: TRBV6-2/TRBV6-3; j_gene: TRBJ2-3; CDR3aa: CASTQDMYPSGGGKVADTQYF
v_gene: TRBV7-2; j_gene: TRBJ2-7; CDR3aa: CASSARLAGGYEQYF
v_gene: TRBV7-8; j_gene: TRBJ1-5; CDR3aa: CASSQLGTGQPQHF
v_gene: TRBV3-1; j_gene: TRBJ2-1; CDR3aa: CASSQDSKAGGYNEQFF
v_gene: TRBV11-2; j_gene: TRBJ2-7; CDR3aa: CASSHSTGDYEQYF
v_gene: TRBV29-1; j_gene: TRBJ1-2; CDR3aa: CSVGGGASYGYTF
v_gene: TRBV20-1; j_gene: TRBJ2-3; CDR3aa: CSARDGAGVSADTQYF
v_gene: TRBV10-3; j_gene: TRBJ2-2; CDR3aa: CAISLNSPLSDTGELFF
v_gene: TRBV3-1; j_gene: TRBJ2-7; CDR3aa: CASSRSLGEFHF
v_gene: TRBV14; j_gene: TRBJ2-7; CDR3aa: CASSHAVRAPYEQYF
v_gene: TRBV5-5; j_gene: TRBJ1-2; CDR3aa: CASSTPSEGDYGYTF
v_gene: TRBV7-6; j_gene: TRBJ2-1; CDR3aa: CASSSTGNNEQFF
v_gene: TRBV7-9; j_gene: TRBJ2-5; CDR3aa: CASSLALAGEETQYF
v_gene: TRBV6-2/TRBV6-3; j_gene: TRBJ2-3; CDR3aa: CASSLLAGPTPDTQYF
v_gene: TRBV3-1; j_gene: TRBJ1-1; CDR3aa: CASSHGRRVSTEAFF
v_gene: TRBV6-6; j_gene: TRBJ1-1; CDR3aa: CASRTTVNTEAFF
v_gene: TRBV11-2; j_gene: TRBJ2-1; CDR3aa: CASSLVNRPSEQFF
v_gene: TRBV4-1; j_gene: TRBJ1-1; CDR3aa: CASRDRGVSNTEAFF
v_gene: TRBV12-3/TRBV12-4; j_gene: TRBJ1-2; CDR3aa: CASSPLGEGLYGYTF
v_gene: TRBV4-2; j_gene: TRBJ2-5; CDR3aa: CASSQDRTGGNRQETQYF
v_gene: TRBV7-9; j_gene: TRBJ1-2; CDR3aa: CASSLGDRSSYGYTF
v_gene: TRBV20-1; j_gene: TRBJ2-1; CDR3aa: CSARSIEGSYNEQFF
v_gene: TRBV28; j_gene: TRBJ2-3; CDR3aa: CASSLPTSTAGAETSTDTQYF
v_gene: TRBV24-1; j_gene: TRBJ2-3; CDR3aa: CATSEGTTLGDTQYF
v_gene: TRBV12-3/TRBV12-4; j_gene: TRBJ2-7; CDR3aa: CASRKAFYEQYF
v_gene: TRBV7-9; j_gene: TRBJ2-5; CDR3aa: CASSRDSSLLETQYF
v_gene: TRBV12-3/TRBV12-4; j_gene: TRBJ2-2; CDR3aa: CASSSTGPRRGTGELFF
v_gene: TRBV4-1; j_gene: TRBJ1-1; CDR3aa: CASSQNRQETDEAFF